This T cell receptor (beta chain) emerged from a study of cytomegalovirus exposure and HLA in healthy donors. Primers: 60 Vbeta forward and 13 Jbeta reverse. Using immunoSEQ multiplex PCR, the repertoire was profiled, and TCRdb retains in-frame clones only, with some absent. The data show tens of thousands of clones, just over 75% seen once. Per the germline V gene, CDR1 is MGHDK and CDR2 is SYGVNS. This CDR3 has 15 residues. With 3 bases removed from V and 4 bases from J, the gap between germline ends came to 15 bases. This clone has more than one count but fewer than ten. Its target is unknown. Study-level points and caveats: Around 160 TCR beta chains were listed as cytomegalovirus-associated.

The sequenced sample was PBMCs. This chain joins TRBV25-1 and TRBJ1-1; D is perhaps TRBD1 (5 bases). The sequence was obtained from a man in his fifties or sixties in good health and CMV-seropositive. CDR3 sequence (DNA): TGTGCCAGCAGTGACGCAGGGAAGAGAGGCACTGAAGCTTTCTTT. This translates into CASSDAGKRGTEAFF.